This T cell receptor beta chain was retrieved from a study of beta chain features in type 1 diabetes. Looking at the study overall: The study found patients and healthy donors alike in age, gender and cell yields. Findings of the study overall: TCRB CDR3 length was moderately but significantly reduced in all four CD4+ subsets of Type 1 diabetes patients.

Trimming pared 0 bases from V and 5 bases from J, leaving 6 bases between. Germline V gene lookup returns CDR1 SGHTA and CDR2 FQGNSA. CDR3 size: 13 residues. Remarks on this clone: Its antigen is undetermined.

What was sequenced were expressed TCRB transcripts, since all of the isolated RNA had been reverse transcribed. Naive, central memory and regulatory T cell samples averaged about 3.5 million reads. Here immunoSEQ multiplex PCR was the method, and the copy in TCRdb shows in-frame clones only, minus some. The sample comprises 230,000 or so clones, roughly 16% of which are singletons, and 0.065% to 0.095% rests with the top ten. The chain couples TRBV7-2 to TRBJ2-3; D uncertain. The sequenced material came from naive CD4+ T cells from blood. The TCR comes from a man aged 25 to 40 with type 1 diabetes. This chain's CDR3 is CASSLARRDTQYF. The CDR3 region has the DNA TGTGCCAGCAGCTTAGCGCGGAGAGATACGCAGTATTTT.